These 24 T cell receptor beta chains originate from one sample sequenced in a study of cytomegalovirus exposure and HLA in healthy donors. Researchers ran the PCR with 60 Vbeta and 13 Jbeta primers. The assay was immunoSEQ multiplex PCR, and TCRdb's table has in-frame clones only and misses some. Seen here are 200,000 to 250,000 clones, roughly 80% observed once, and the top ten hold 2.9%. What was sequenced was PBMCs. Source of these receptors: a man younger than 40 in good health and CMV-seronegative.

This clone showed up just once. The rearrangement links TRBV7-6 to TRBJ2-3; 10 nucleotides line up with TRBD1. The CDR3 consists of 18 residues. V gave up 1 base and J gave up 10 bases; unmatched junction bases: 17. Germline CDR1 is SGHVS and CDR2 is FNYEAQ. CDR3 sequence: CASSLGWGTTGGISSQYF. Here the CDR3 DNA reads TGTGCCAGCAGCTTAGGATGGGGGACGACAGGGGGCATTAGTTCGCAGTATTTT.

The chain recombines TRBV28 with TRBJ2-7; the D gene is possibly TRBD1 (5 bases). This CDR3 contains 13 residues. Germline V CDR1 and CDR2: MDHEN, SYDVKM. V gave up 5 bases and J gave up 3 bases, with 11 bases separating them. The CDR3 DNA reads as TGTGCCAGCAGTAGGGGCGTCGGCTACGAGCAGTACTTC. It is translated as CASSRGVGYEQYF.

The chain has TRBV5-5 and TRBJ1-5; a possible D gene is TRBD1 (6 bases). Trimming removed 3 bases from V and 0 bases from J, with 10 bases in between. Germline-derived CDR1 and CDR2 are SGHKS and YYEKEE (reference sequence). This CDR3 has 15 amino acids. CDR3 sequence: CASSWTVDSNQPQHF. In DNA form, the CDR3 reads TGTGCCAGCAGCTGGACAGTGGATAGCAATCAGCCCCAGCATTTT.

The gene calls are TRBV13 and TRBJ1-4, with a tentative D call TRBD1 (6 bases). The V end was cut by 5 bases, the J end by 7 bases, with 14 bases between. This CDR3 spans 14 amino acids. Germline V lookup: CDR1 PRHDT, CDR2 FYEKMQ (reference sequence). In DNA, the CDR3 is TGTGCCAGCAGCCTCCAGGGGTATGGTGAAAAACTGTTTTTT. This sequence encodes CASSLQGYGEKLFF.

The CDR3 sequence is CASSPRTGYEQYF. The CDR3 coding sequence is TGTGCCAGCAGCCCCCGGACAGGCTACGAGCAGTACTTC. V gene TRBV9 combines with J gene TRBJ2-7, with 7 bases aligning to TRBD1. CDR3 size: 13 residues. The V gene end was trimmed by 4 bases and the J gene end by 3 bases; junction bases not matched to a gene: 4. In germline, CDR1 is SGDLS, CDR2 YYNGEE.

The chain recombines TRBV5-8 with TRBJ2-5; 7 nucleotides align to TRBD1. Germline CDR1 is SGHTS and CDR2 is YDEGEE. V was pared by 6 bases and J by 5 bases, with 13 bases of the junction left unmatched. This CDR3 comprises 15 residues. The CDR3 region is CASTEQGRIRETQYF. The CDR3 nucleotides read TGTGCCAGCACAGAACAGGGGCGGATCAGGGAGACCCAGTACTTC.

The chain recombines TRBV6-1 with TRBJ2-5; 11 bases align to TRBD2. Germline lookup yields CDR1 MNHNS and CDR2 SASEGT. The CDR3 spans 16 residues. The V gene end was trimmed by 2 bases and the J gene end by 6 bases; junction bases not matched to a gene: 8. The CDR3 here is CASSEILAGGPQTQYF. For the CDR3, the DNA is TGTGCCAGCAGTGAAATCTTAGCGGGGGGGCCGCAGACCCAGTACTTC.

J is TRBJ2-1 and V is TRBV27; 7 positions match TRBD2. This CDR3 has 12 residues. In germline, CDR1 is MNHEY, CDR2 SMNVEV (reference sequence). V lost 5 bases to trimming and J lost 9 bases; unmatched junction nucleotides: 4. CDR3 sequence (DNA): TGTGCCAGCAGTCCCCGGACTAGTGAGCAGTTCTTC. Amino acid sequence: CASSPRTSEQFF.

J is TRBJ2-7 and V is TRBV5-4; TRBD1 aligns across 7 bases. In germline, CDR1 is SGHNT, CDR2 YYREEE (reference sequence). Trimming took 7 bases from V and 3 from J; bases not matched to a gene: 7. This CDR3 comprises 13 residues. CDR3: CASSQGPDYEQYF. CDR3 nucleotides: TGTGCCAGCTCACAGGGGCCGGACTACGAGCAGTACTTC.

This rearrangement joins TRBV18 to TRBJ1-1, with TRBD1 identical over 7 bases. From germline, CDR1 is KGHSH and CDR2 LQKENI. CDR3 length: 15 residues. V shed 5 bases, J shed 4 bases, and the junction held 10 bases outside the gene matches. The CDR3 loop reads CASSAKTTGVTEAFF. As DNA, the CDR3 is TGTGCCAGCTCAGCTAAGACTACAGGGGTCACTGAAGCTTTCTTT. The variable domain in full, completed from reference TRBV18 and TRBJ1-1, reads NAGVMQNPRHLVRRRGQEARLRCSPMKGHSHVYWYRQLPEEGLKFMVYLQKENIIDESGMPKERFSAEFPKEGPSILRIQQVVRGDSAAYFCASSAKTTGVTEAFFGQGTRLTVV.

The DNA of the CDR3 is TGCGCCAGCTGCCTGGATATTGCGGGGGAAAAACTGTTTTTT. This gives the protein CASCLDIAGEKLFF. The V call is TRBV5-1, the J call TRBJ1-4; D remains unclear. CDR3 size: 14 residues. The germline CDR1 and CDR2 sequences are SGHRS and YFSETQ. The V gene lost 7 bases and the J gene lost 8 bases, with 18 bases spanning the gap.

The chain is built from TRBV28 and TRBJ2-7, with TRBD2 identical over 10 bases. CDR1 MDHEN and CDR2 SYDVKM come from the germline V gene. J lost 4 bases, V lost 3 bases, and 9 bases had no gene match. The CDR3 totals 16 residues. The CDR3: CASSFLLAGLPYEQYF. The CDR3 region has the DNA TGTGCCAGCAGTTTCCTACTAGCGGGGCTACCTTACGAGCAGTACTTC.

This clone was found a few times. This chain links TRBV4-2 with TRBJ2-5, with 7 bases matching TRBD2. There are 16 residues in the CDR3. Germline-derived CDR1 and CDR2 are LGHNA and YNFKEQ. V dropped 3 bases and J dropped 4; count of bases not matched to a gene: 11. As DNA, the CDR3 is TGTGCCAGCAGCCATCCTTCCCAGGGACTACTAGAGACCCAGTACTTC. Translated, it gives CASSHPSQGLLETQYF.

The rearrangement joins TRBV7-6 to TRBJ2-1, with TRBD2 identical over 9 bases. This CDR3 spans 13 amino acids. The germline V gene encodes CDR1 SGHVS and CDR2 FNYEAQ. Germline trimming cut 5 bases from V and 10 bases from J; bases unmatched to any gene: 6. CDR3 sequence: CASSPWTSDEQFF. The CDR3 DNA is TGTGCCAGCAGCCCGTGGACTAGCGACGAGCAGTTCTTC.

This clone was observed a single time. The chain carries TRBV19 and TRBJ2-2; 8 bases map to TRBD1. This CDR3 is built from 16 residues. The ends lost 1 base at V and 3 bases at J; junction bases unmatched: 4. The germline gives CDR1 LNHDA, CDR2 SQIVND (reference sequence). CDR3 in DNA: TGTGCCAGTAGTATAGCGGACAGGGCCGACACCGGGGAGCTGTTTTTT. Residues: CASSIADRADTGELFF.

The chain links TRBV7-8 to TRBJ2-5; possibly TRBD2 for D (6 bases). The last part of the DNA fits TRBJ2-7 better; the J call may be wrong. CDR1 SGHVS and CDR2 FQNEAQ come from the germline V gene. The CDR3 contains 14 residues. The CDR3 reads CASSFRGSSYEQYF. The CDR3 DNA reads TGTGCCAGCAGCTTCCGGGGGAGCTCCTACGAGCAGTACTTC.

The chain uses TRBV13 and TRBJ2-7; 10 bases align to TRBD1. V dropped 5 bases and J dropped 9; count of bases not matched to a gene: 13. The CDR3 covers 15 residues. Germline loops: CDR1 PRHDT, CDR2 FYEKMQ (reference sequence). The CDR3 reads CASSMGTGVIRGQYF. CDR3 sequence (DNA): TGTGCCAGCAGCATGGGGACAGGGGTAATTAGAGGGCAGTACTTC.

The chain recombines TRBV9 with TRBJ2-2; the match to TRBD2 covers 7 bases. There are 15 residues in the CDR3. J was trimmed by 2 bases and V by 4 bases; bases with no gene match: 5. Germline V lookup: CDR1 SGDLS, CDR2 YYNGEE. The CDR3 DNA reads as TGTGCCAGCAGCCGAGGGACTACCAACACCGGGGAGCTGTTTTTT. It is translated as CASSRGTTNTGELFF.

The genes are TRBV6-6 and TRBJ2-4, with a weak D call TRBD2 (6 bases). The CDR3 is 15 residues long. The V and J ends lost 4 bases and 3 bases respectively, with 13 bases between them. In germline, CDR1 is MNHNY, CDR2 SVGAGI (reference sequence). As DNA, the CDR3 is TGTGCCAGCAGTTTCAAGGTGGGGGGCAAAAACATTCAGTACTTC. Translating gives CASSFKVGGKNIQYF.

This clone was detected a few times. The genes are TRBV28 and TRBJ1-1; D might be TRBD1 (6 bases). This CDR3 is built from 14 residues. V was cut by 1 base and J by 8 bases, with 14 bases left in between. Germline V CDR1 and CDR2: MDHEN, SYDVKM. CDR3 region: CASSLFRGYHEAFF. DNA for the CDR3: TGTGCCAGCAGTTTATTCAGGGGCTACCACGAAGCTTTCTTT.

The CDR3 region is CASSLGVFYGYTF. The CDR3 DNA reads TGTGCCAGTAGTCTAGGAGTTTTCTATGGCTACACCTTC. The chain employs TRBV19 and TRBJ1-2; D not resolved. CDR3 size: 13 residues. Germline CDR1 is LNHDA and CDR2 is SQIVND (reference sequence). V shed 5 bases and J shed 4 bases, with 11 bases lying between them.

The J gene is TRBJ2-5, the V gene TRBV11-2; 11 positions match TRBD2. V shed 3 bases and J 5 bases; nucleotides not matched to a gene: 5. CDR1 and CDR2 (germline): SGHAT, FQNNGV. This CDR3 comprises 15 residues. The DNA for the CDR3 is TGTGCCAGCAGCTTCTTTAGCGGGGGGGCGGAGACCCAGTACTTC. Its translation is CASSFFSGGAETQYF.

The CDR3 nucleotides read TGTGCCAGCAGTCGTACAGGGCAGGAGACCCAGTACTTC. It encodes CASSRTGQETQYF. V and J are TRBV11-3 and TRBJ2-5, with a possible D match to TRBD1 (6 bases). CDR3 size: 13 residues. Deletions cut 6 bases from V and 5 bases from J, with 13 bases between. Germline lookup yields CDR1 SGHNT and CDR2 YENEEA.

The rearrangement links TRBV5-1 to TRBJ2-5, with 7 bases lining up with TRBD1. With 0 bases clipped from V and 3 bases from J, the junction kept 2 bases outside the gene matches. This CDR3 has 14 residues. CDR1 and CDR2 (germline): SGHRS, YFSETQ. CDR3 DNA sequence: TGCGCCAGCAGCTTGGGAGGGGGCGAAGAGACCCAGTACTTC. Amino acids: CASSLGGGEETQYF.